The 23 T cell receptor beta chains presented below share a single source sample, sequenced in a study of T cell responses to AZD1222 COVID-19 vaccine. Sequenced by immunoSEQ multiplex PCR; TCRdb stores in-frame clones only, minus some. This sample has 90,000 to 150,000 clones, with about 85% found just once. Here the sequenced sample was peripheral blood, taken on day 0 of AZD1222 vaccination. Source of these receptors: an adult in good health.

The V and J genes are TRBV11-2 and TRBJ1-4; maybe TRBD1 (5 bases). There are 14 residues in the CDR3. V was trimmed by 2 bases and J by 8 bases, leaving 12 bases between them. CDR1 is SGHAT and CDR2 is FQNNGV in the germline V gene. The CDR3 loop is CASSLLAGREKLFF. CDR3 nucleotide sequence: TGTGCCAGCAGCTTATTGGCAGGGAGGGAAAAACTGTTTTTT.

The rearrangement links TRBV11-1 to TRBJ2-1, with 10 positions matching TRBD1. The germline CDR1 and CDR2 sequences are SGHAT and FQDESV (reference sequence). This CDR3 is 15 amino acids long. The V and J ends lost 1 base and 9 bases, in that order; junction bases with no gene match: 6. CDR3 sequence (DNA): TGTGCCAGCAGCTTAGGACAGGGGGCGGTTAGTGAGCAGTTCTTC. It translates to CASSLGQGAVSEQFF. Based on the CDR3 plus reference TRBV11-1 and TRBJ2-1, the full variable domain is EAEVAQSPRYKITEKSQAVAFWCDPISGHATLYWYRQILGQGPELLVQFQDESVVDDSQLPKDRFSAERLKGVDSTLKIQPAELGDSAMYLCASSLGQGAVSEQFFGPGTRLTVL.

The chain is built from TRBV18 and TRBJ1-1; 9 bases map to TRBD1. Germline lookup yields CDR1 KGHSH and CDR2 LQKENI. CDR3 size: 16 residues. With V trimmed by 1 base and J by 1 base, 4 bases remained unmatched. The chain's CDR3 is CASSPRDRVKNTEAFF. The CDR3 DNA follows: TGTGCCAGCTCACCACGGGACAGGGTAAAGAACACTGAAGCTTTCTTT.

This clone came up once. The chain recombines TRBV7-2 with TRBJ1-1, with D unclear. Trimming left V 4 bases short and J 1 base short, with 13 bases between. Germline V gene data show CDR1 as SGHTA and CDR2 as FQGNSA. This CDR3 spans 15 amino acids. The DNA of the CDR3 is TGTGCCAGCAGCTCGCAACATGGGCAGAACACTGAAGCTTTCTTT. Translating gives CASSSQHGQNTEAFF.

This CDR3 reads CASSVAPPGEQYF. The CDR3 DNA follows: TGTGCCAGCAGCGTAGCACCCCCGGGCGAGCAGTACTTC. This chain links TRBV9 with TRBJ2-7, with no clear D. Trimming left V 0 bases short and J 6 bases short, with 10 bases between. The CDR3 is made up of 13 amino acids. The V gene's germline CDR1 is SGDLS and CDR2 YYNGEE.

CDR3 protein: CASSKDSYQPQHF. The CDR3 DNA reads as TGTGCCAGCAGCAAGGACAGCTATCAGCCCCAGCATTTT. The chain carries TRBV9 and TRBJ1-5; tentatively, D is TRBD1 (6 bases). The CDR3 runs to 13 residues. V was clipped by 4 bases and J by 5 bases, with 10 bases between them. The germline gives CDR1 SGDLS, CDR2 YYNGEE.

The J gene is TRBJ2-3, the V gene TRBV14, with D uncertain. Trimming shortened V by 4 bases and J by 6 bases, and 5 bases separated the two germline ends. This CDR3 region has 11 residues. Germline assignment: CDR1 SGHDN and CDR2 FVKESK. CDR3 in amino acids: CASSLRDTQYF. For the CDR3, the DNA is TGTGCCAGCAGCCTTCGGGATACGCAGTATTTT.

This clone was recorded once. The chain employs TRBV28 and TRBJ1-5; perhaps TRBD1 as D (5 bases). The CDR3 consists of 16 residues. CDR1 and CDR2 (germline): MDHEN, SYDVKM. V was pared by 11 bases and J by 4 bases, with 24 bases between. CDR3 coding DNA: TGTGCCTATAACTCTTTGAGGGGCAGGCAAAATCAGCCCCAGCATTTT. Its translation is CAYNSLRGRQNQPQHF.

The chain has TRBV19 and TRBJ2-7, with D perhaps TRBD2 (6 bases). The CDR3 runs 14 residues. V was clipped by 4 bases and J by 4 bases, with 14 bases between them. Germline V CDR1 and CDR2: LNHDA, SQIVND (reference sequence). The CDR3 DNA reads as TGTGCCAGTAGTACCCCGGGACTCCTTTACGAGCAGTACTTC. As protein: CASSTPGLLYEQYF.

This clone was seen once. The rearrangement uses TRBV4-3 and TRBJ1-3; D is uncertain. The CDR3 has 16 amino acids. Looked up from germline, CDR1 is LGHNA and CDR2 is YSLEER. Trimming left V 0 bases short and J 3 bases short, with 12 bases between. The CDR3 DNA sequence: TGCGCCAGCAGCCAAGAAGGAGGGAAGGGTGGAAACACCATATATTTT. Amino acids: CASSQEGGKGGNTIYF.

Only a few counts were recorded for this clone. This chain uses TRBV24-1 with TRBJ2-3; 10 positions match TRBD2. Losses at the gene ends were 5 bases for V and 3 bases for J; bases not matched to a gene: 10. Germline values: CDR1 KGHDR, CDR2 SFDVKD. The CDR3 runs to 17 residues. CDR3 nucleotide sequence: TGTGCCACCAGTGCCCTGGGAGCGGGGGGGCCAACAGATACGCAGTATTTT. This sequence encodes CATSALGAGGPTDTQYF.

The CDR3 reads CASQQGTEIEKLFF. CDR3 bases: TGTGCCAGCCAACAGGGGACCGAGATTGAAAAACTGTTTTTT. The chain has TRBV6-5 and TRBJ1-4; 7 bases agree with TRBD1. CDR3 size: 14 residues. V trimming: 8 bases; J trimming: 7 bases; junction bases outside the gene matches: 10. CDR1 and CDR2 from the germline V gene are MNHEY and SVGAGI.

This clone was counted between two and nine times. The chain is built from TRBV9 and TRBJ2-1; the D is unclear. This CDR3 has 14 residues. Germline V gene lookup returns CDR1 SGDLS and CDR2 YYNGEE. V dropped 0 bases and J dropped 0 bases, with 4 bases sitting between them. The CDR3 loop is CASSVGVSYNEQFF. CDR3 in DNA: TGTGCCAGCAGCGTAGGAGTCTCCTACAATGAGCAGTTCTTC.

The chain has TRBV13 and TRBJ2-5; 14 bases align to TRBD2. CDR3 length: 18 amino acids. V shed 5 bases, J shed 3 bases, and the junction held 11 bases outside the gene matches. CDR1 is PRHDT and CDR2 is FYEKMQ in the germline V gene (reference sequence). The CDR3 is CASSPKLGLAGGEETQYF. In DNA, the CDR3 is TGTGCCAGCAGCCCAAAACTCGGACTAGCGGGGGGAGAAGAGACCCAGTACTTC. Full variable domain (outside the CDR3, taken from reference TRBV13 and TRBJ2-5): AAGVIQSPRHLIKEKRETATLKCYPIPRHDTVYWYQQGPGQDPQFLISFYEKMQSDKGSIPDRFSAQQFSDYHSELNMSSLELGDSALYFCASSPKLGLAGGEETQYFGPGTRLLVL.

This clone has only one observation. This chain connects TRBV6-5 to TRBJ2-1, with 11 bases lining up with TRBD2. Germline V gene data show CDR1 as MNHEY and CDR2 as SVGAGI. This CDR3 comprises 16 residues. The ends lost 1 base at V and 7 bases at J; junction bases unmatched: 6. CDR3 sequence: CASSYFTSGGLNEQFF. In DNA form, the CDR3 reads TGTGCCAGCAGTTACTTCACTAGCGGGGGATTAAATGAGCAGTTCTTC.

The chain joins TRBV5-4 to TRBJ2-3; unclear D gene. The CDR3 loop spans 13 amino acids. V lost 4 bases and J 1 base, leaving 7 bases between the germline ends. Germline CDR1 reads SGHNT; CDR2 reads YYREEE (reference sequence). The CDR3 region is CASSARGTDTQYF. In DNA form, the CDR3 reads TGTGCCAGCAGCGCCCGGGGCACAGATACGCAGTATTTT.

This clone was seen only a few times. CDR3 amino acids: CASSQVSAGDGVSELFF. CDR3 DNA sequence: TGCGCCAGCAGCCAAGTCTCTGCAGGGGATGGTGTGTCGGAACTGTTTTTT. The rearrangement joins TRBV4-1 to TRBJ1-4; tentatively, D is TRBD1 (6 bases). V lost 1 base and J 12 bases, leaving 24 bases between the germline ends. Germline V gives CDR1 MGHRA, CDR2 YSYEKL. The CDR3 consists of 17 residues.

The genes are TRBV7-9 and TRBJ2-7, with unresolved D. This CDR3 has 15 amino acids. The V gene lost 5 bases and the J gene lost 3 bases, with 17 bases spanning the gap. Germline assignment: CDR1 SEHNR and CDR2 FQNEAQ (reference sequence). CDR3 region: CASSPPTWAGYEQYF. The CDR3 DNA reads as TGTGCCAGCAGCCCCCCGACGTGGGCCGGCTACGAGCAGTACTTC.

The chain links TRBV9 to TRBJ2-2; the D gene is possibly TRBD2 (6 bases). V was clipped by 0 bases and J by 1 base, with 10 bases between them. The germline V gene has CDR1 SGDLS and CDR2 YYNGEE. The CDR3 runs 16 residues. The CDR3 loop is CASSVEGGLNTGELFF. The CDR3, as DNA: TGTGCCAGCAGCGTAGAGGGAGGATTGAACACCGGGGAGCTGTTTTTT. The full variable domain, its missing parts supplied by reference TRBV9 and TRBJ2-2, is DSGVTQTPKHLITATGQRVTLRCSPRSGDLSVYWYQQSLDQGLQFLIQYYNGEERAKGNILERFSAQQFPDLHSELNLSSLELGDSALYFCASSVEGGLNTGELFFGEGSRLTVL.

The chain has TRBV6-5 and TRBJ2-7; possibly TRBD1 for D (6 bases). Trimming removed 3 bases from V and 5 bases from J, with 14 bases in between. The germline CDR1 and CDR2 sequences are MNHEY and SVGAGI. CDR3 length: 14 residues. CDR3 amino acids: CASSYGGAGNEQYF. The CDR3, as DNA: TGTGCCAGCAGTTATGGGGGCGCAGGAAACGAGCAGTACTTC.

This clone was found once. The CDR3 DNA follows: TGTGCCAGCATCGTGCAGGAGAGATACACCATATATTTT. The encoded protein is CASIVQERYTIYF. This chain links TRBV27 with TRBJ1-3; D gene unclear. The CDR3 is made up of 13 amino acids. CDR1 is MNHEY and CDR2 is SMNVEV in the germline V gene (reference sequence). Deletions cut 7 bases from V and 8 bases from J, with 15 bases between.

This clone was counted between two and nine times. J is TRBJ1-1 and V is TRBV19, with D maybe TRBD1 (5 bases). Germline CDR1 reads LNHDA; CDR2 reads SQIVND (reference sequence). The CDR3 length is 15 residues. V lost 7 bases, J lost 4 bases, and 19 bases lay in between. The CDR3, as DNA: TGTGCCAGTATGGGGGACGGGGGTAGAAGCACTGAAGCTTTCTTT. It encodes CASMGDGGRSTEAFF.

This clone was seen a handful of times. The chain recombines TRBV19 with TRBJ2-7, with 7 bases identical to TRBD2. The CDR3 spans 15 residues. The junction had 6 bases not matched to a gene; V was cut back by 1 base and J by 3 bases. Germline CDR1 reads LNHDA; CDR2 reads SQIVND (reference sequence). The DNA of the CDR3 is TGTGCCAGTAGTATAGCCCCCGGACTAGTCTACGAGCAGTACTTC. It yields the protein CASSIAPGLVYEQYF. The whole variable domain, filled in from reference TRBV19 and TRBJ2-7, reads DGGITQSPKYLFRKEGQNVTLSCEQNLNHDAMYWYRQDPGQGLRLIYYSQIVNDFQKGDIAEGYSVSREKKESFPLTVTSAQKNPTAFYLCASSIAPGLVYEQYFGPGTRLTVT.